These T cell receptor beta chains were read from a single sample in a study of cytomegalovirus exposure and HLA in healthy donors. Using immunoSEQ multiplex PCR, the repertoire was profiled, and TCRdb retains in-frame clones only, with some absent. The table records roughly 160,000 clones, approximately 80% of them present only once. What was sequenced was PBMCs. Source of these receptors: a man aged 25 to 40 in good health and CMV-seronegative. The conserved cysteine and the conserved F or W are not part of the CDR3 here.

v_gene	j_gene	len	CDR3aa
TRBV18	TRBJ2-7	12	ASSPSEDWYEQY
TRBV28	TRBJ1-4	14	ASSSSGTGTNEKLF
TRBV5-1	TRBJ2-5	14	ASRVAPSGYQETQY
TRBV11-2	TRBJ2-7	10	ATADRVYEQY
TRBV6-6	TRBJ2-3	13	ASSYSQGSTDTQY
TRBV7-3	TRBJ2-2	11	ASSGSRTGELF
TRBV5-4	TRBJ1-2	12	ASSLQGIFYGYT
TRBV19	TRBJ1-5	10	ASSGRLQPQH
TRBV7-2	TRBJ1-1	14	ASSNNFRDRSPEAF
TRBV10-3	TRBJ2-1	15	AISGRLTSGTHNEQF
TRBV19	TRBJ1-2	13	ASSIAQGPSSGYT
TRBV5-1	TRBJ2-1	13	ASSLGTTQYNEQF
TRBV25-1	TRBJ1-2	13	ASSDPGQGNYGYT
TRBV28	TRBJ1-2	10	ASRKQGPGYT
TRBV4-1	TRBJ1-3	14	ASSQDPAGGGNTIY
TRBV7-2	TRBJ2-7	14	ASSFTSGRASYEQY
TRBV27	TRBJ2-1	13	ASSLRSQIIDEQF
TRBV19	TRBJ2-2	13	ASRPGLANTGELF
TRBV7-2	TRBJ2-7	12	ASSPRQTSYEQY
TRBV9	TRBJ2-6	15	ASSPGTGNSGANVLT
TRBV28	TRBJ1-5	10	ASKGLDQPQH
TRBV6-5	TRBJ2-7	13	ASRAGTAIPYEQY
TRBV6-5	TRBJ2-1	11	ASSYRTGNEQF
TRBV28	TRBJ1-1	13	ASSLWQGKGVEAF
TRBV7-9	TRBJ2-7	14	SSSLVGQQSSYEQY
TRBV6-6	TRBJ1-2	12	ASSYSITGNGYT
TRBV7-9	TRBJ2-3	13	ASSGRQGVTDTQY
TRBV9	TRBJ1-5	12	ASSGTGDNQPQH
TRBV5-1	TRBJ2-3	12	ASSSGEGGDTQY
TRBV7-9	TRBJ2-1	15	ASRQGLTSGGASEQF
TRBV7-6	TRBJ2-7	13	ASSLARDRGGEQY
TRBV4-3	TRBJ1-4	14	ASSQKVRGINEKLF
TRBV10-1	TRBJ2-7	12	ASSESGTGYEQY
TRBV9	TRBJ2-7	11	ASRAGTGHEQY
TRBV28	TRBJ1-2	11	ASSAGDLYGYT